These 12 T cell receptor beta chains originate from one sample sequenced in a study of control samples from healthy donors and cancer patients. Some clones are missing from TCRdb's copy, which holds only in-frame ones; the method was immunoSEQ multiplex PCR. The repertoire holds some 120,000 clones, with around nine tenths as singletons. Sequenced: blood. These receptors came from a man aged 35-49 years in good health.

The chain employs TRBV9 and TRBJ1-6; 8 nucleotides line up with TRBD1. The CDR3 runs 16 residues. The J segment lost 5 bases and the V segment lost 4 bases, leaving 8 bases of the junction unmatched. Per the germline V gene, CDR1 is SGDLS and CDR2 is YYNGEE. The CDR3 DNA reads TGTGCCAGCAGCTCCCGGACAGGGAACGATAATTCACCCCTCCACTTT. Protein product: CASSSRTGNDNSPLHF.

V is TRBV18 and J is TRBJ1-1, with D possibly matching TRBD1 (6 bases). The CDR3 consists of 15 residues. The germline V gene has CDR1 KGHSH and CDR2 LQKENI. Trimming removed 5 bases from V and 1 base from J, with 14 bases in between. The CDR3 sequence is CASSSGTLKNTEAFF. Written as DNA, the CDR3 is TGTGCCAGCTCATCCGGGACACTTAAGAACACTGAAGCTTTCTTT. The variable domain in full, completed from reference TRBV18 and TRBJ1-1, reads NAGVMQNPRHLVRRRGQEARLRCSPMKGHSHVYWYRQLPEEGLKFMVYLQKENIIDESGMPKERFSAEFPKEGPSILRIQQVVRGDSAAYFCASSSGTLKNTEAFFGQGTRLTVV.

The CDR3 region is CASTHTSGGPSETQYF. In DNA form, the CDR3 reads TGCGCCAGCACCCACACTAGCGGGGGTCCCTCAGAGACCCAGTACTTC. The chain joins TRBV5-1 to TRBJ2-5; 11 bases line up with TRBD2. V lost 6 bases and J lost 4; bases outside the gene matches: 11. From germline, CDR1 is SGHRS and CDR2 YFSETQ. The CDR3 has 16 residues.

The sample holds one count of this clone. The rearrangement joins TRBV9 to TRBJ1-6; 7 bases match TRBD1. V was pared by 0 bases and J by 9 bases, with 6 bases of the junction left unmatched. This CDR3 spans 15 amino acids. Per the germline V gene, CDR1 is SGDLS and CDR2 is YYNGEE. CDR3 in amino acids: CASSVATGAISPLHF. The CDR3 nucleotides are TGTGCCAGCAGCGTAGCTACAGGGGCGATTTCACCCCTCCACTTT.

This chain uses TRBV19 with TRBJ2-7; TRBD1 is a possible D gene (5 bases). The CDR3 consists of 12 residues. V was cut by 6 bases and J by 0 bases, with 6 bases left in between. Germline V gives CDR1 LNHDA, CDR2 SQIVND (reference sequence). This chain's CDR3 is CASRGVSYEQYF. The CDR3 DNA reads as TGTGCCAGTAGAGGGGTCTCCTACGAGCAGTACTTC. The entire variable domain, with the rest obtained from reference TRBV19 and TRBJ2-7, is as follows: DGGITQSPKYLFRKEGQNVTLSCEQNLNHDAMYWYRQDPGQGLRLIYYSQIVNDFQKGDIAEGYSVSREKKESFPLTVTSAQKNPTAFYLCASRGVSYEQYFGPGTRLTVT.

This clone was seen a few times. The chain joins TRBV5-6 to TRBJ1-1; 9 nucleotides match TRBD1. CDR3 size: 12 residues. J gave up 6 bases and V 5 bases, and 2 bases lay outside the gene matches. From germline, CDR1 is SGHDT and CDR2 YYEEEE. The CDR3 nucleotides are TGTGCCAGCAGTCGACAGGGGGCTGAAGCTTTCTTT. As protein: CASSRQGAEAFF.

The J gene is TRBJ1-2, the V gene TRBV5-1; 7 bases align to TRBD1. From germline, CDR1 is SGHRS and CDR2 YFSETQ. V lost 5 bases to trimming and J lost 3 bases; unmatched junction nucleotides: 4. This CDR3 region has 13 residues. The CDR3 is CASRVGGDYGYTF. The CDR3 DNA sequence: TGCGCCAGCAGGGTAGGGGGCGACTATGGCTACACCTTC.

V gene TRBV6-6 combines with J gene TRBJ1-1, with D possibly being TRBD1 (6 bases). CDR1 MNHNY and CDR2 SVGAGI come from the germline V gene (reference sequence). This CDR3 is built from 13 residues. Trimming cost V 6 bases and J 7 bases, with 15 bases left between them. The CDR3 DNA follows: TGTGCCAGCAGCCGACAGGCGGACTATGAAGCTTTCTTT. Translating it yields CASSRQADYEAFF.

The chain has TRBV25-1 and TRBJ2-2; D might be TRBD1 (6 bases). V lost 3 bases and J 4 bases, leaving 15 bases between the germline ends. CDR1 and CDR2 from the germline V gene are MGHDK and SYGVNS. CDR3 length equals 16 residues. CDR3 DNA: TGTGCCAGCAGTGACCTACAGGGAATGGGCACCGGGGAGCTGTTTTTT. Residues: CASSDLQGMGTGELFF.

CDR3 in DNA: TGTGCCAGCAGCACGGCCGTGGCAGGGGAAGACTATGGCTACACCTTC. Protein: CASSTAVAGEDYGYTF. V and J are TRBV11-3 and TRBJ1-2, with a possible D match to TRBD1 (6 bases). Germline CDR1 SGHNT, CDR2 YENEEA. This CDR3 has 16 amino acids. V lost 5 bases to trimming and J lost 3 bases, with 19 bases between them.

In its sample, this clone was seen once. The chain combines TRBV5-1 with TRBJ2-7; D is unresolved. Germline CDR1 reads SGHRS; CDR2 reads YFSETQ. The CDR3 contains 13 residues. Trimming shortened V by 2 bases and J by 3 bases, and 9 bases separated the two germline ends. CDR3 loop: CASSLIPSYEQYF. As DNA, the CDR3 is TGCGCCAGCAGCTTAATTCCGAGCTACGAGCAGTACTTC.

The CDR3 nucleotides are TGTGCCAGCAGCCCGCTGCGAGCAGATACGCAGTATTTT. Amino acid sequence: CASSPLRADTQYF. This chain links TRBV5-6 with TRBJ2-3; no clear D gene. This CDR3 has 13 residues. The V end was cut by 4 bases, the J end by 4 bases, with 10 bases between. In germline, CDR1 is SGHDT, CDR2 YYEEEE.